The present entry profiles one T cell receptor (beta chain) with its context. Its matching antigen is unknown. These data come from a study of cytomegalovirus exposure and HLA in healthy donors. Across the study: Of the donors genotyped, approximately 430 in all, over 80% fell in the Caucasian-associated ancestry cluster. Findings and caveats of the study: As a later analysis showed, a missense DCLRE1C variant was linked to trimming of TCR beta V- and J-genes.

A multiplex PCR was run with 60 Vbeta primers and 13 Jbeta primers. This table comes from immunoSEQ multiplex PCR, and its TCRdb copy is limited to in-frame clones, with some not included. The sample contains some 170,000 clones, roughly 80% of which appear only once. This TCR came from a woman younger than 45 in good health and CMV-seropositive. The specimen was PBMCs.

The CDR3 sequence is CASSYGGTRQETQYF. The DNA for the CDR3 is TGTGCCAGCAGCTATGGGGGCACACGGCAGGAGACCCAGTACTTC. The chain joins TRBV5-4 to TRBJ2-5, with a tentative D call TRBD1 (6 bases). Trimming pared 3 bases from V and 5 bases from J, leaving 17 bases between. From germline, CDR1 is SGHNT and CDR2 YYREEE (reference sequence). The CDR3 is 15 amino acids.